The source of this T cell receptor (beta chain) is a study of T cell clonotyping in hematopoietic cell transplantation. Study context: Recipient samples before transplant were obtained post-cytoreduction. Overall study results and limits: After transplant, recipient diversity fell while pathologically expanded clonotypes grew through day 180.

Concerning this clone itself: Its target is unknown.

The table came from immunoSEQ multiplex PCR; TCRdb's copy has only in-frame clones and leaves some out. The sample contains tens of thousands of clones, 60% to 85% of which appear only once. Time point: recipient sample about 28 days before transplant, after cytoreduction. Recipient blood drawn about 28 days pretransplant and days 30, 100, 180 after. The germline V gene has CDR1 SNHLY and CDR2 FYNNEI. The ends lost 9 bases at V and 8 bases at J; junction bases unmatched: 8. The CDR3 has 12 amino acids. This chain uses TRBV2 with TRBJ1-1; 8 bases match TRBD1. This receptor was obtained from a woman in her thirties with chronic myeloid leukemia. Some clones in this sample may be carry-over from other donors' samples. Here the sequenced sample was peripheral blood mononuclear cells, taken before stem cell transplant. CDR3 protein: CASFKGQGEAFF. In DNA, the CDR3 is TGTGCCAGTTTTAAAGGACAGGGCGAAGCTTTCTTT.